This T cell receptor beta chain was found in a study of shared T cell receptors in the human thymus. Trimming shortened V by 6 bases and J by 5 bases, and 19 bases separated the two germline ends. CDR3 length equals 15 residues. Germline V gives CDR1 SGHTA, CDR2 FQGNSA. Produced via immunoSEQ multiplex PCR; TCRdb's table is partial and in-frame only. This table holds roughly 660,000 clones, 85% to 90% found once. This clone was seen a handful of times. In addition, the sample was reused for a study of human thymus T cells. That source adds: Healthy Finnish infants undergoing corrective surgery for congenital heart defects provided the donor material. The thymus tissue came from resections taken during corrective heart surgery. The authors found apparently biased V and J gene usage in thymic and blood repertoires. Related research described strongly overlapping thymic repertoires in unrelated people.

The chain links TRBV7-2 to TRBJ2-5, with D possibly TRBD2 on 7 matching bases. The sequence came from a boy less than two years old with a congenital heart defect. Sequenced material: thymocytes. The DNA of the CDR3 is TGTGCCAGCAGTTTCAACGGGGGGCGAATGGAGACCCAGTACTTC. Translated: CASSFNGGRMETQYF.